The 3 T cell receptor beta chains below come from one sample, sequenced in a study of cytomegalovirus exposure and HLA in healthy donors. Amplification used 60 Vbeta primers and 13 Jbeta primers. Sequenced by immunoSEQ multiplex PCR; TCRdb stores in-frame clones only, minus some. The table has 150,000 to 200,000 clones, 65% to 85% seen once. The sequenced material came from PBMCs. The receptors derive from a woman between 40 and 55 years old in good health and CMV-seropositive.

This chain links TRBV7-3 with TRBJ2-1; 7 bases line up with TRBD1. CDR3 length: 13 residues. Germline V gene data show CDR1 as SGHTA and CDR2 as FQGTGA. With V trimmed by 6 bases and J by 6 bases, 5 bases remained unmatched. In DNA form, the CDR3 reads TGTGCCAGCAGTAGGGGGCTGAGCAATGAGCAGTTCTTC. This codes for CASSRGLSNEQFF.

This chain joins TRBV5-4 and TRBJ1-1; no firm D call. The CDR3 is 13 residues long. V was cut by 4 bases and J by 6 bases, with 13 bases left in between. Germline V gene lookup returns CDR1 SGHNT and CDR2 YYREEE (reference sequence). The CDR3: CASSESLVSEAFF. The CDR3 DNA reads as TGTGCCAGCAGCGAGTCCTTGGTCTCTGAAGCTTTCTTT.

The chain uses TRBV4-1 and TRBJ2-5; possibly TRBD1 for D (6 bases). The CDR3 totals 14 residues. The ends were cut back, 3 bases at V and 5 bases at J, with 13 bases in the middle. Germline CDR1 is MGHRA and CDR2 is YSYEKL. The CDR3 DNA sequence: TGCGCCAGCAGCCACAGGGGAGTGTCGGAGACCCAGTACTTC. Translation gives CASSHRGVSETQYF.